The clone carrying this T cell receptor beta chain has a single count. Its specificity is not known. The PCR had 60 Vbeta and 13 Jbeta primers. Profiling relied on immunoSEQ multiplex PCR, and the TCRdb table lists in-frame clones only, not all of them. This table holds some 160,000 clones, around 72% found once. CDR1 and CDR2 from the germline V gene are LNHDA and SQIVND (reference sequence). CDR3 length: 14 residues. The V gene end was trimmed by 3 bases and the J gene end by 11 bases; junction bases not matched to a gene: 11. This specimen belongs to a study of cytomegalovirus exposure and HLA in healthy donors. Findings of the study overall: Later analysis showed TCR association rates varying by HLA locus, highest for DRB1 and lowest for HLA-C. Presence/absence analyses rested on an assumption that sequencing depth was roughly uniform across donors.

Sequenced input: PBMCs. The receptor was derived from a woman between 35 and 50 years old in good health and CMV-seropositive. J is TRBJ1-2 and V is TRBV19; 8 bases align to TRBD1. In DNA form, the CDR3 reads TGTGCCAGTAGTATTCGTGGACAGGGTAGAGAATACACCTTC. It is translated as CASSIRGQGREYTF.